This TCR beta chain was identified in a study of blood T cell repertoires in COVID-19. About the research overall: Acute and convalescent COVID-19 specimens originated in the United States, Italy and Spain. T cells, B-cell-depleted T cells, or PBMCs provided the cDNA or gDNA that served as material.

Study processing details: Using reference gene primer amplification, nucleated cell counts were estimated. Assay used: immunoSEQ multiplex PCR; TCRdb lists only in-frame clones, some missing. D and trimming come from the DNA, and the V and J calls and clone size come from that table. Counted here are approximately 180,000 clones, 85% to 90% occurring once; the ten biggest clones make up roughly 6%. CDR3 length: 16 amino acids. Between the trimmed V and J ends, which lost 1 base and 7 bases, there was a span of 20 bases. Germline V lookup: CDR1 LGHNA, CDR2 YSLEER. The sample comprised peripheral blood. The sequence was obtained from a man in his forties or fifties with active or convalescent COVID-19. This chain links TRBV4-3 with TRBJ2-7; TRBD2 might be the D (6 bases). DNA of the CDR3: TGCGCCAGCAGCCAAGGAGGGGTGATCCGGGCGGGGGAGCAGTACTTC. Translated: CASSQGGVIRAGEQYF.